A selection of T cell receptor beta chains follows, all from one sample in a study of early T cells in non-severe SARS-CoV-2 infection. TCRdb fed the 5' RACE reads into MiXCR, producing one record per CDR3 protein. In the table there are tens of thousands of distinct CDR3 sequences, approximately 17% of which are singletons. The starting material was whole blood, obtained at baseline. The receptors come from an adult who was a healthcare worker with PCR-confirmed SARS-CoV-2 infection or an uninfected control (not recorded which). Both conserved end residues are part of each CDR3. D genes are given only for firm matches. Not every row has a clone size; where given, it reads once, few, many or a size class.

J: TRBJ2-2
D: .
size: many
V: TRBV29-1
CDR3: CSVGRAAGELFF
DNA: TGCAGCGTTGGTCGAGCGGCCGGGGAGCTGTTTTTT

J: TRBJ2-1
D: TRBD2
size: many
V: TRBV20-1
CDR3: CSAPRTSQFF
DNA: TGCAGTGCGCCCAGGACTAGTCAGTTCTTC

J: TRBJ2-3
D: .
size: few
V: TRBV2
CDR3: CASNERSTDTQYF
DNA: TGTGCCAGCAACGAGCGGAGCACAGATACGCAGTATTTT

J: TRBJ2-5
D: .
size: many
V: TRBV28
CDR3: CASSLSKTQYF
DNA: TGTGCCAGCAGTTTATCGAAGACCCAGTACTTC

J: TRBJ2-6
D: .
size: .
V: TRBV7-9
CDR3: CASSWTGANVLTF
DNA: TGTGCCAGCAGTTGGACTGGGGCCAACGTCCTGACTTTC

J: TRBJ1-1
D: TRBD1
size: .
V: TRBV18
CDR3: CASSPLVTGVSTEAFF
DNA: TGTGCCAGCTCACCACTTGTAACAGGGGTGAGCACTGAAGCTTTCTTT

J: TRBJ2-7
D: .
size: few
V: TRBV30
CDR3: CAWSKIYEQYF
DNA: TGTGCCTGGAGTAAGATTTACGAGCAGTACTTC

J: TRBJ2-2
D: .
size: few
V: TRBV3-1
CDR3: CASVSRTGELFF
DNA: TGTGCCAGCGTAAGTCGGACCGGGGAGCTGTTTTTT

J: TRBJ2-2
D: .
size: .
V: TRBV7-9
CDR3: CASSWGNPGELFF
DNA: TGTGCCAGCAGCTGGGGGAATCCCGGGGAGCTGTTTTTT

J: TRBJ2-7
D: TRBD2
size: many
V: TRBV27
CDR3: CASSSPTSGRTHEQYF
DNA: TGTGCCAGCAGTTCCCCGACTAGCGGGAGAACCCACGAGCAGTACTTC

J: TRBJ2-2
D: .
size: .
V: TRBV5-1
CDR3: CASSFGGNTGELFF
DNA: TGCGCCAGCAGCTTCGGAGGAAACACCGGGGAGCTGTTTTTT

J: TRBJ1-2
D: .
size: .
V: TRBV6-1
CDR3: CASGGGNYGYTF
DNA: TGTGCCAGCGGCGGGGGCAACTATGGCTACACCTTC

J: TRBJ2-7
D: TRBD1
size: .
V: TRBV28
CDR3: CASSSDREYEQYF
DNA: TGTGCCAGCAGTTCTGACAGGGAGTACGAGCAGTACTTC

J: TRBJ2-7
D: TRBD2
size: few
V: TRBV14
CDR3: CASSRGGSPSYEQYF
DNA: TGTGCCAGCAGCCGGGGGGGATCCCCCTCCTACGAGCAGTACTTC

J: TRBJ1-5
D: .
size: .
V: TRBV3-1
CDR3: CASSQDAGNQPQHF
DNA: TGTGCCAGCAGCCAAGACGCGGGGAATCAGCCCCAGCATTTT

J: TRBJ1-1
D: TRBD1
size: .
V: TRBV9
CDR3: CASSVVRGSTEAFF
DNA: TGTGCCAGCAGCGTAGTCAGGGGGAGCACTGAAGCTTTCTTT

J: TRBJ2-5
D: TRBD1
size: many
V: TRBV20-1
CDR3: CSAREGQGIETQYF
DNA: TGCAGTGCTAGAGAGGGACAGGGTATAGAGACCCAGTACTTC

J: TRBJ2-7
D: .
size: .
V: TRBV7-9
CDR3: CATAPHAEAYEQYF
DNA: TGTGCCACGGCTCCCCACGCGGAAGCCTACGAGCAGTACTTC

J: TRBJ2-3
D: TRBD2
size: few
V: TRBV6-2/TRBV6-3
CDR3: CASSTTSGRARFGDTQYF
DNA: TGTGCCAGCAGTACGACTAGCGGGAGGGCCCGTTTCGGTGATACGCAGTATTTT

J: TRBJ1-4
D: .
size: .
V: TRBV6-5
CDR3: CASSTLRIEKLFF
DNA: TGTGCCAGCAGCACCCTGCGGATTGAAAAACTGTTTTTT

J: TRBJ2-3
D: .
size: .
V: TRBV6-1
CDR3: CASCEPRGLRTDTQYF
DNA: TGTGCCAGCTGCGAACCCCGGGGCTTACGCACAGATACGCAGTATTTT

J: TRBJ2-1
D: TRBD2
size: few
V: TRBV10-3
CDR3: CAISLGLAGGDEQFF
DNA: TGTGCCATCAGTCTGGGACTAGCGGGAGGGGATGAGCAGTTCTTC

J: TRBJ2-7
D: .
size: .
V: TRBV13
CDR3: CASSLPLTSYEQNF
DNA: TGTGCCAGCAGCTTACCGCTAACCTCCTACGAGCAGAACTTC

J: TRBJ2-7
D: TRBD2
size: .
V: TRBV20-1
CDR3: CSANSGSGYEQYF
DNA: TGCAGTGCTAATAGCGGGAGTGGCTACGAGCAGTACTTC

J: TRBJ1-2
D: TRBD1
size: few
V: TRBV20-1
CDR3: CSASKGANYGYTF
DNA: TGCAGTGCTAGCAAGGGGGCCAACTATGGCTACACCTTC

J: TRBJ1-2
D: TRBD1
size: many
V: TRBV12-3/TRBV12-4
CDR3: CASRTSGGYGYTF
DNA: TGTGCCAGCAGAACATCAGGGGGCTATGGCTACACCTTC

J: TRBJ2-1
D: .
size: few
V: TRBV4-1
CDR3: CASSQERMGDNEQFF
DNA: TGCGCCAGCAGCCAAGAAAGGATGGGCGACAATGAGCAGTTCTTC

J: TRBJ1-1
D: .
size: .
V: TRBV25-1
CDR3: CASSEVGTKSEAFF
DNA: TGTGCCAGCAGTGAAGTTGGGACCAAATCTGAAGCTTTCTTT

J: TRBJ2-3
D: TRBD2
size: .
V: TRBV5-1
CDR3: CASSLAGVGTDTQYF
DNA: TGCGCCAGCAGCTTAGCGGGAGTTGGCACAGATACGCAGTATTTT